These 29 T cell receptor beta chains share one sample of origin, sequenced in a study of blood T cell repertoires in COVID-19. Here immunoSEQ multiplex PCR was the method, and the copy in TCRdb shows in-frame clones only, minus some. The table has around 100,000 clones, more than 80% seen once. Sequencing was carried out using peripheral blood. The receptors stem from a woman aged 55-75 years with acute or convalescent COVID-19.

V and J are TRBV18 and TRBJ1-4; a weak D match, TRBD1 (5 bases). There are 16 residues in the CDR3. Trimming took off 3 bases at V and 3 bases at J, with 14 bases between the two ends. Germline V gives CDR1 KGHSH, CDR2 LQKENI. The chain's CDR3 is CASSPGGLSANEKLFF. In DNA form, the CDR3 reads TGTGCCAGCTCACCGGGGGGACTTAGCGCTAATGAAAAACTGTTTTTT.

This clone was seen a handful of times. V and J are TRBV7-6 and TRBJ1-5, with D perhaps TRBD1 (5 bases). Germline CDR1 reads SGHVS; CDR2 reads FNYEAQ. The V end lost 5 bases, the J end lost 4 bases, and 15 bases lay between the germline ends. The CDR3 runs to 15 residues. CDR3 amino acids: CASSPSSGRNQPQHF. The CDR3 nucleotides are TGTGCCAGCAGCCCCAGTTCAGGGAGGAATCAGCCCCAGCATTTT.

This chain connects TRBV29-1 to TRBJ1-2; D unclear. Germline CDR1 is SQVTM and CDR2 is ANQGSEA. The CDR3 has 14 residues. The V and J ends lost 2 bases and 4 bases respectively, with 14 bases between them. As DNA, the CDR3 is TGCAGCGTTGAATTGTTTGTCAATTTCTATGGCTACACCTTC. It yields the protein CSVELFVNFYGYTF. Combining the CDR3 with reference TRBV29-1 and TRBJ1-2 gives the whole variable domain SAVISQKPSRDICQRGTSLTIQCQVDSQVTMMFWYRQQPGQSLTLIATANQGSEATYESGFVIDKFPISRPNLTFSTLTVSNMSPEDSSIYLCSVELFVNFYGYTFGSGTRLTVV.

J is TRBJ2-2 and V is TRBV19; D might be TRBD2 (5 bases). CDR1 and CDR2 (germline): LNHDA, SQIVND (reference sequence). The CDR3 is 15 amino acids. V was cut by 6 bases and J by 1 base, with 12 bases left in between. Here the CDR3 DNA reads TGTGCCAGTAGGCATCCGGGAAAGAACACCGGGGAGCTGTTTTTT. Its translation: CASRHPGKNTGELFF.

The rearrangement uses TRBV6-5 and TRBJ2-3, with a tentative D call TRBD2 (6 bases). The CDR3 loop spans 15 amino acids. Germline V gives CDR1 MNHEY, CDR2 SVGAGI. The V end lost 2 bases, the J end lost 6 bases, and 15 bases lay between the germline ends. Written as DNA, the CDR3 is TGTGCCAGCAGTTACGCGGAGGGCCCTTTGGATACGCAGTATTTT. Its translation is CASSYAEGPLDTQYF.

The chain combines TRBV10-1 with TRBJ1-1; D gene unclear. The CDR3 is 14 amino acids. V lost 6 bases to trimming and J lost 5 bases, with 16 bases between them. Per germline, CDR1 WNHNN and CDR2 SYGVQD (reference sequence). CDR3 coding DNA: TGCGCCAGCAGCCCACGTTTGGGAGTGACTGAAGCTTTCTTT. Protein: CASSPRLGVTEAFF.

The chain uses TRBV3-1 (or the pseudogene TRBV3-2) and TRBJ2-1, with 11 bases that match TRBD2. Trimming removed 5 bases from V and 0 bases from J; junction bases left unmatched: 0. The length of the CDR3 is 15 residues. Looked up from germline, CDR1 is LGHDT and CDR2 is YNNKEL (reference sequence). The CDR3 loop is CASSGTSGSYNEQFF. The CDR3, as DNA: TGTGCCAGCAGCGGGACTAGCGGCTCCTACAATGAGCAGTTCTTC.

The chain combines TRBV27 with TRBJ1-4, with 7 positions matching TRBD1. There are 14 residues in the CDR3. The V segment lost 6 bases and the J segment 7 bases; nucleotides outside the gene matches: 8. Germline CDR1 reads MNHEY; CDR2 reads SMNVEV (reference sequence). The CDR3 loop is CASRRQGFSEKLFF. The CDR3 nucleotides are TGTGCCAGCAGACGACAGGGCTTTTCTGAAAAACTGTTTTTT. Filled out from reference TRBV27 and TRBJ1-4, the complete variable domain reads EAQVTQNPRYLITVTGKKLTVTCSQNMNHEYMSWYRQDPGLGLRQIYYSMNVEVTDKGDVPEGYKVSRKEKRNFPLILESPSPNQTSLYFCASRRQGFSEKLFFGSGTQLSVL.

The V gene is TRBV28, the J gene TRBJ2-2; 10 bases line up with TRBD1. The germline CDR1 and CDR2 sequences are MDHEN and SYDVKM. V was clipped by 6 bases and J by 3 bases; unmatched bases: 7. The CDR3 is made up of 16 amino acids. The CDR3 protein is CASRPPGTGDTGELFF. DNA for the CDR3: TGTGCCAGCAGGCCCCCAGGGACAGGGGACACCGGGGAGCTGTTTTTT.

V and J are TRBV7-2 and TRBJ2-2; 11 nucleotides match TRBD2. Trimming removed 4 bases from V and 5 bases from J; junction bases left unmatched: 3. The CDR3 is made up of 15 amino acids. CDR1 is SGHTA, CDR2 FQGNSA, per germline. CDR3 bases: TGTGCCAGCAGCTCGACTAGCGGGAAGACCGGGGAGCTGTTTTTT. This encodes CASSSTSGKTGELFF. The full variable domain, completed using reference TRBV7-2 and TRBJ2-2, is GAGVSQSPSNKVTEKGKDVELRCDPISGHTALYWYRQSLGQGLEFLIYFQGNSAPDKSGLPSDRFSAERTGGSVSTLTIQRTQQEDSAVYLCASSSTSGKTGELFFGEGSRLTVL.

This chain joins TRBV9 and TRBJ2-5; the match to TRBD2 covers 8 bases. The CDR3 is 16 amino acids. V lost 0 bases and J lost 5; bases outside the gene matches: 9. In germline, CDR1 is SGDLS, CDR2 YYNGEE. CDR3 in DNA: TGTGCCAGCAGCGTAGTAGCTCGGGGGGGTCGGGAGACCCAGTACTTC. Translated, it gives CASSVVARGGRETQYF. Using reference TRBV9 and TRBJ2-5 for the parts outside the CDR3, the full variable domain is DSGVTQTPKHLITATGQRVTLRCSPRSGDLSVYWYQQSLDQGLQFLIQYYNGEERAKGNILERFSAQQFPDLHSELNLSSLELGDSALYFCASSVVARGGRETQYFGPGTRLLVL.

In this sample, this clone turned up once. V gene TRBV28 combines with J gene TRBJ1-2; D might be TRBD1 (6 bases). Trimming removed 6 bases at V and 3 bases at J, with 11 bases between. Germline CDR1 MDHEN, CDR2 SYDVKM. The CDR3 length is 13 residues. The CDR3 sequence is CASSLRQDYGYTF. CDR3 DNA sequence: TGTGCCAGCAGCCTCAGACAGGACTATGGCTACACCTTC.

This clone was observed a handful of times. The V and J genes are TRBV7-9 and TRBJ2-1; 12 bases align to TRBD2. Trimming took 2 bases from V and 7 from J; bases not matched to a gene: 0. This CDR3 has 14 residues. Germline V gene sequence: CDR1 SEHNR, CDR2 FQNEAQ (reference sequence). DNA for the CDR3: TGTGCCAGCAGCTTAACTAGCGGGAGGAATGAGCAGTTCTTC. Amino acid sequence: CASSLTSGRNEQFF. Supplemented by reference TRBV7-9 and TRBJ2-1, the full variable domain reads DTGVSQNPRHKITKRGQNVTFRCDPISEHNRLYWYRQTLGQGPEFLTYFQNEAQLEKSRLLSDRFSAERPKGSFSTLEIQRTEQGDSAMYLCASSLTSGRNEQFFGPGTRLTVL.

CDR3 in amino acids: CASSQASQGGTEAFF. In DNA, the CDR3 is TGCGCCAGCAGTCAGGCGTCGCAGGGAGGCACTGAAGCTTTCTTT. V gene TRBV5-1 combines with J gene TRBJ1-1, with a possible D match to TRBD1 (5 bases). CDR1 SGHRS and CDR2 YFSETQ come from the germline V gene. This CDR3 has 15 amino acids. The V gene lost 5 bases and the J gene lost 4 bases, with 18 bases spanning the gap.

This chain's CDR3 is CASSPLGLGGRGNTEAFF. In DNA, the CDR3 is TGTGCCAGCAGCCCCTTGGGTCTCGGGGGACGGGGGAACACTGAAGCTTTCTTT. The chain uses TRBV3-1 (or the pseudogene TRBV3-2) and TRBJ1-1; tentative D call: TRBD1 (5 bases). The CDR3 length is 18 residues. The V and J ends lost 4 bases and 1 base respectively, with 22 bases between them. Germline values: CDR1 LGHDT, CDR2 YNNKEL (reference sequence).

This clone has a single count. The chain has TRBV9 and TRBJ2-7, with TRBD2 matching 15 bases. CDR3 length: 18 amino acids. V lost 0 bases, J lost 1 base, and 5 bases stayed unmatched. Looked up from germline, CDR1 is SGDLS and CDR2 is YYNGEE. CDR3 in amino acids: CASSVGTSGRAGSYEQYF. DNA of the CDR3: TGTGCCAGCAGCGTAGGGACTAGCGGGAGGGCCGGGTCCTACGAGCAGTACTTC.

This rearrangement joins TRBV11-2 to TRBJ2-5; 10 nucleotides agree with TRBD2. Germline CDR1 and CDR2: SGHAT and FQNNGV. CDR3 length equals 15 residues. J lost 2 bases, V lost 6 bases, and 6 bases had no gene match. This CDR3 reads CASRPGLAWQETQYF. The CDR3 nucleotides read TGTGCCAGCAGGCCGGGACTAGCGTGGCAAGAGACCCAGTACTTC.

The chain combines TRBV9 with TRBJ2-7; 8 bases are shared with TRBD2. Germline V lookup: CDR1 SGDLS, CDR2 YYNGEE. The CDR3 covers 14 residues. The V gene end was trimmed by 6 bases and the J gene end by 0 bases; junction bases not matched to a gene: 5. The CDR3 region has the DNA TGTGCCAGCAACTCCGGGACTAGCTCCTACGAGCAGTACTTC. It codes for CASNSGTSSYEQYF.

V and J are TRBV11-3 and TRBJ1-1; D is unresolved. CDR1 is SGHNT, CDR2 YENEEA, per germline. CDR3 length: 15 amino acids. V was shortened by 2 bases and J by 4 bases, with 14 bases between the two germline ends. The CDR3 here is CASSLIASPGTEAFF. The DNA for the CDR3 is TGTGCCAGCAGCTTAATCGCGTCTCCGGGCACTGAAGCTTTCTTT. Variable domain in full (rest from reference TRBV11-3 and TRBJ1-1): EAGVVQSPRYKIIEKKQPVAFWCNPISGHNTLYWYLQNLGQGPELLIRYENEEAVDDSQLPKDRFSAERLKGVDSTLKIQPAELGDSAVYLCASSLIASPGTEAFFGQGTRLTVV.

The chain has TRBV2 and TRBJ1-4; perhaps TRBD1 as D (5 bases). Trimming shortened V by 6 bases and J by 7 bases, and 15 bases separated the two germline ends. The CDR3 runs 14 residues. Germline V gene lookup returns CDR1 SNHLY and CDR2 FYNNEI. The CDR3 region is CASRALGVGEKLFF. The CDR3 DNA reads TGTGCCAGCAGGGCCCTAGGGGTCGGTGAAAAACTGTTTTTT.

CDR3 nucleotides: TGTGCCAGCAGCCCCGGACAGGGGTATGAAAAACTGTTTTTT. It encodes CASSPGQGYEKLFF. V gene TRBV5-8 combines with J gene TRBJ1-4; 9 bases are a match to TRBD1. The germline V gene encodes CDR1 SGHTS and CDR2 YDEGEE. Trimming removed 4 bases from V and 6 bases from J; junction bases left unmatched: 4. The CDR3 contains 14 residues.

This clone was detected once. The rearrangement joins TRBV2 to TRBJ1-5, with 7 bases identical to TRBD1. The CDR3 consists of 12 residues. V lost 6 bases and J lost 7; bases outside the gene matches: 3. CDR1 is SNHLY, CDR2 FYNNEI, per germline. The CDR3 sequence is CASSTQGQPQHF. CDR3 nucleotide sequence: TGTGCCAGCAGCACACAGGGGCAGCCCCAGCATTTT.

The chain recombines TRBV6-6 with TRBJ1-1, with D tentatively TRBD1 (6 bases). This CDR3 comprises 17 residues. Germline CDR1 and CDR2: MNHNY and SVGAGI (reference sequence). Trimming cost V 5 bases and J 1 base, with 20 bases left between them. This CDR3 is CASSLTGQSSRNTEAFF. The CDR3 coding sequence is TGTGCCAGCAGTCTAACTGGACAGAGTAGCCGGAACACTGAAGCTTTCTTT.

This clone was observed once. The chain joins TRBV14 to TRBJ1-2; 7 bases line up with TRBD1. The trim removed 5 bases at V and 4 bases at J, leaving 4 bases unmatched. Germline V CDR1 and CDR2: SGHDN, FVKESK. The CDR3 length is 13 residues. For the CDR3, the DNA is TGTGCCAGCAGCGTCAACAGGGGCTATGGCTACACCTTC. Residues: CASSVNRGYGYTF.

This chain joins TRBV25-1 and TRBJ2-3; D not resolved. The CDR3 covers 14 residues. Germline assignment: CDR1 MGHDK and CDR2 SYGVNS. Trimming shortened V by 2 bases and J by 1 base, and 7 bases separated the two germline ends. Here the CDR3 DNA reads TGTGCCAGCAGTGAACCCTCAGGCACAGATACGCAGTATTTT. Translating it yields CASSEPSGTDTQYF.

The rearrangement joins TRBV4-1 to TRBJ2-3, with D possibly matching TRBD2 (6 bases). CDR3 size: 17 residues. V dropped 0 bases and J dropped 7 bases, with 20 bases sitting between them. CDR1 and CDR2 from the germline V gene are MGHRA and YSYEKL. CDR3 sequence: CASSQDPPGALTNTQYF. The CDR3 DNA is TGCGCCAGCAGCCAAGATCCTCCGGGAGCGTTAACAAATACGCAGTATTTT.

The chain joins TRBV5-1 to TRBJ1-4, with 7 bases aligning to TRBD1. The CDR3 runs 15 residues. Germline V lookup: CDR1 SGHRS, CDR2 YFSETQ. With V trimmed by 7 bases and J by 3 bases, 9 bases remained unmatched. CDR3 amino acids: CASGTQGDANEKLFF. The CDR3 DNA follows: TGCGCCAGCGGAACTCAGGGGGACGCTAATGAAAAACTGTTTTTT.

The chain links TRBV5-1 to TRBJ1-4, with 11 positions matching TRBD1. V was clipped by 3 bases and J by 17 bases; unmatched bases: 12. The V gene's germline CDR1 is SGHRS and CDR2 YFSETQ. The CDR3 loop spans 14 amino acids. The CDR3 reads CASSSGTGGLRLFF. CDR3 DNA sequence: TGCGCCAGCAGCTCCGGGACAGGGGGACTCAGACTTTTTTTT. The entire variable domain, with the rest obtained from reference TRBV5-1 and TRBJ1-4, is as follows: KAGVTQTPRYLIKTRGQQVTLSCSPISGHRSVSWYQQTPGQGLQFLFEYFSETQRNKGNFPGRFSGRQFSNSRSEMNVSTLELGDSALYLCASSSGTGGLRLFFGSGTQLSVL.

The chain couples TRBV3-1 (or the pseudogene TRBV3-2) to TRBJ2-5; D remains unclear. The V end was cut by 1 base, the J end by 4 bases, with 13 bases between. The CDR3 spans 15 residues. Germline loops: CDR1 LGHDT, CDR2 YNNKEL (reference sequence). The DNA for the CDR3 is TGTGCCAGCAGCCAAGGACTGATGGTAGGAGAGACCCAGTACTTC. Translated: CASSQGLMVGETQYF.